This T cell receptor (beta chain) was sequenced during a study of T cells in Graves' hyperthyroidism and ophthalmopathy. Trimming took off 6 bases at V and 6 bases at J, with 17 bases between the two ends. The CDR3 runs 15 residues. The V gene's germline CDR1 is LNHDA and CDR2 SQIVND (reference sequence). There were TCR beta CDR3 regions amplified from RNA transcripts. First-round RT-PCR targeting the TCR CDR3 was performed with the HTBI primer set. One entry per CDR3 protein, called by TCRdb with MiXCR from the multiplex PCR reads. The data hold 500,000 to 800,000 distinct CDR3 sequences, with more than 12% observed a single time.

This receptor was obtained from a woman aged 50 to 60 with Graves' ophthalmopathy. J is TRBJ2-2 and V is TRBV19, with D maybe TRBD2 (5 bases). The sample consisted of blood. The CDR3: CASRSSGIGSGELFF. In nucleotides, the CDR3 is TGTGCCAGTAGGAGTTCGGGGATTGGATCCGGGGAGCTGTTTTTT.